The next 10 T cell receptor beta chains were all read from a single sample in a study of PD-1 and CTLA-4 blockade in melanoma. Sequenced by immunoSEQ multiplex PCR; TCRdb stores in-frame clones only, minus some. The table lists about 31,000 clones, about 88% of them singletons. The input for sequencing was CD8+ T cells from peripheral blood, taken from a patient given anti-PD-1 treatment. The receptors were gathered from a human donor with melanoma.

This clone has only a few counts. V usage is TRBV5-1 and J usage is TRBJ1-2; D perhaps matches TRBD1 (5 bases). V was clipped by 0 bases and J by 5 bases, with 8 bases between them. Looked up from germline, CDR1 is SGHRS and CDR2 is YFSETQ. This CDR3 comprises 13 residues. The CDR3: CASSLAGGYGYTF. The DNA for the CDR3 is TGCGCCAGCAGCTTGGCTGGGGGGTATGGCTACACCTTC.

For this clone: Other DNA variants within this sample encode the same CDR3. The V gene is TRBV7-9, the J gene TRBJ2-2; the D call may be TRBD1 or TRBD2 (6 bases each). The CDR3 loop spans 14 amino acids. Germline V gene lookup returns CDR1 SEHNR and CDR2 FQNEAQ (reference sequence). The ends were cut back, 5 bases at V and 0 bases at J, with 7 bases in the middle. This CDR3 reads CASSGGPNTGELFF. CDR3 DNA: TGTGCCAGCAGCGGGGGGCCGAACACCGGGGAGCTGTTTTTT.

The V call is TRBV6-5, the J call TRBJ2-5; 12 bases line up with TRBD2. The V and J ends lost 5 bases and 3 bases, in that order; junction bases with no gene match: 4. The CDR3 has 15 amino acids. The V gene's germline CDR1 is MNHEY and CDR2 SVGAGI. The CDR3 is CASSPGLAGKETQYF. The CDR3, as DNA: TGTGCCAGCAGTCCCGGACTAGCGGGGAAAGAGACCCAGTACTTC.

The rearrangement joins TRBV28 to TRBJ1-5; D call uncertain. V gave up 6 bases and J gave up 4 bases, with 10 bases separating them. The germline gives CDR1 MDHEN, CDR2 SYDVKM. The CDR3 is made up of 13 amino acids. The CDR3 here is CASRMYANQPQHF. CDR3 DNA sequence: TGTGCCAGCAGGATGTACGCTAATCAGCCCCAGCATTTT.

This rearrangement joins TRBV5-1 to TRBJ2-7; 8 bases align to TRBD1. The CDR3 extends over 13 amino acids. From germline, CDR1 is SGHRS and CDR2 YFSETQ. The junction had 6 bases not matched to a gene; V was cut back by 4 bases and J by 6 bases. The CDR3 DNA follows: TGCGCCAGCAGCGGGCTGACAGGGGCCGAGCAGTACTTC. Protein sequence: CASSGLTGAEQYF.

Written as DNA, the CDR3 is TGTGCCAGCAGTGCCGGCGGGGTCTCCTACAATGAGCAGTTCTTC. Protein product: CASSAGGVSYNEQFF. The chain recombines TRBV2 with TRBJ2-1; perhaps TRBD2 as D (6 bases). The germline CDR1 and CDR2 sequences are SNHLY and FYNNEI. CDR3 length: 15 amino acids. V was clipped by 4 bases and J by 0 bases, with 10 bases between them.

The chain couples TRBV27 to TRBJ2-1; 8 bases align to TRBD2. The trim removed 0 bases at V and 2 bases at J, leaving 9 bases unmatched. From germline, CDR1 is MNHEY and CDR2 SMNVEV (reference sequence). The CDR3 spans 18 residues. The CDR3, as DNA: TGTGCCAGCAGTTTATCGGACGGGGGGGCGAGACCCTACAATGAGCAGTTCTTC. Amino acids: CASSLSDGGARPYNEQFF.

This chain uses TRBV6-1 with TRBJ2-3; 7 bases fit TRBD2. In germline, CDR1 is MNHNS, CDR2 SASEGT. Trimming removed 1 base from V and 0 bases from J; junction bases left unmatched: 7. The CDR3 totals 17 residues. CDR3: CASSEGTTSLSTDTQYF. CDR3 sequence (DNA): TGTGCCAGCAGTGAAGGAACGACTAGCCTCAGCACAGATACGCAGTATTTT.

V gene TRBV10-3 combines with J gene TRBJ2-3; 8 nucleotides match TRBD1. The germline V gene encodes CDR1 ENHRY and CDR2 SYGVKD. The ends lost 6 bases at V and 2 bases at J; junction bases unmatched: 4. CDR3 length: 14 amino acids. In DNA, the CDR3 is TGTGCCATCAGGAGGCAGGGGGCCACAGATACGCAGTATTTT. Its protein product is CAIRRQGATDTQYF.

The rearrangement links TRBV7-9 to TRBJ2-1, with no clear D. Trimming removed 5 bases from V and 8 bases from J, with 19 bases in between. This CDR3 has 15 amino acids. Germline assignment: CDR1 SEHNR and CDR2 FQNEAQ (reference sequence). CDR3 coding DNA: TGTGCCAGCAGCACCCCGGGCTCGAAGGTCTATGAGCAGTTCTTC. This gives the protein CASSTPGSKVYEQFF.